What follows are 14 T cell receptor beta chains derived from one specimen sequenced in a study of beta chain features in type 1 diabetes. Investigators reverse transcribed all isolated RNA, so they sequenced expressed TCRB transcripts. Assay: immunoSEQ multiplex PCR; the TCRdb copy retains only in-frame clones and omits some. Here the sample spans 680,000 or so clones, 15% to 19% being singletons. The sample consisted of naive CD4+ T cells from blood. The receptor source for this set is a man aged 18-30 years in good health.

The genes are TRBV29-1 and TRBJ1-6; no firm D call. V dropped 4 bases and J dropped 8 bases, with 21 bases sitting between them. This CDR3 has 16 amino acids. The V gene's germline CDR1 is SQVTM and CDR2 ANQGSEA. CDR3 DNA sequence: TGCAGCGTTGCAATCCCGCGGCCACATGGTGATTCACCCCTCCACTTT. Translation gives CSVAIPRPHGDSPLHF.

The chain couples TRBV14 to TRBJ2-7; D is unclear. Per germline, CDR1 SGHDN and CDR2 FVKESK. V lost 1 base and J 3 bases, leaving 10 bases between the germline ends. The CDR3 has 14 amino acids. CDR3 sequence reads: CASSQAAWDYEQYF. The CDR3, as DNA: TGTGCCAGCAGCCAAGCAGCGTGGGACTACGAGCAGTACTTC.

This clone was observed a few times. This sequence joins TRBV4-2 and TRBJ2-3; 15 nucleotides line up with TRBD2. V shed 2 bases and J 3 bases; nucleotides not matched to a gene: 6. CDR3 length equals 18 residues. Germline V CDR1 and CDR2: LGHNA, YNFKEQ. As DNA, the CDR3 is TGTGCCAGCAGCCAAAGCCCCGGGACTAGCGGGAGGACAGATACGCAGTATTTT. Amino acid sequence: CASSQSPGTSGRTDTQYF.

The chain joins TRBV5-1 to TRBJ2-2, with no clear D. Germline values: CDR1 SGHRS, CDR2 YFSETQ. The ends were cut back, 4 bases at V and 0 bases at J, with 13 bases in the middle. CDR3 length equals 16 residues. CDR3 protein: CASSLYDAANTGELFF. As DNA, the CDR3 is TGCGCCAGCAGCCTGTACGACGCGGCGAACACCGGGGAGCTGTTTTTT.

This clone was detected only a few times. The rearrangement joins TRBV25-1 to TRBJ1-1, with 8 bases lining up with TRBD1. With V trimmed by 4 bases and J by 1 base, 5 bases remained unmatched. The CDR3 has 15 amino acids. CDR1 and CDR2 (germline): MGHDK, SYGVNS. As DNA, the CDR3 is TGTGCCAGCAGTGTCGCCGGGACAGGGAACACTGAAGCTTTCTTT. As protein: CASSVAGTGNTEAFF.

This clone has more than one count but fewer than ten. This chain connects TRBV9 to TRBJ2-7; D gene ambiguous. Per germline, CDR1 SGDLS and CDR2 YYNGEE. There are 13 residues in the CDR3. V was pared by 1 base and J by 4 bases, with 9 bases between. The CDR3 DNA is TGTGCCAGCAGCGTAATGGCAGGTTACGAGCAGTACTTC. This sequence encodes CASSVMAGYEQYF.

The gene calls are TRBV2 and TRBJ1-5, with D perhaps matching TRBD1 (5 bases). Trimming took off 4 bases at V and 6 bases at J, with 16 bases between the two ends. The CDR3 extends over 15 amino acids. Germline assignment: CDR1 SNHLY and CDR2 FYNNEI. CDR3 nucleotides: TGTGCCAGCAGTGTGGGACTTGCGGGGAGTCAGCCCCAGCATTTT. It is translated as CASSVGLAGSQPQHF.

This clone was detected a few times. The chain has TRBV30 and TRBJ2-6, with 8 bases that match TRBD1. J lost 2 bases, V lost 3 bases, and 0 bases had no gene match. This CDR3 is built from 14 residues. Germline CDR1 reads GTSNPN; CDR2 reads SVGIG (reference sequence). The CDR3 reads CAWSRGPGANVLTF. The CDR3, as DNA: TGTGCCTGGAGCAGGGGGCCTGGGGCCAACGTCCTGACTTTC.

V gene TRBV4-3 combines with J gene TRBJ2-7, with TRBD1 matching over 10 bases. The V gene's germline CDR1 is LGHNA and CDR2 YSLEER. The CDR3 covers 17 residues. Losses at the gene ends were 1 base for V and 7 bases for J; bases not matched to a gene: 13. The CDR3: CASSQASAGTGVREQYF. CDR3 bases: TGCGCCAGCAGCCAAGCTTCGGCCGGGACAGGGGTGAGGGAGCAGTACTTC.

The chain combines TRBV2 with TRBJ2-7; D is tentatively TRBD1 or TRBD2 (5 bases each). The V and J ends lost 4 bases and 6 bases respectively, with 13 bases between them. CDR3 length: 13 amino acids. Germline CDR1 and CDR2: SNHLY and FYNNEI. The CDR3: CASSVLLGTEQYF. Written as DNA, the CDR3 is TGTGCCAGCAGTGTCCTCTTGGGGACCGAGCAGTACTTC.

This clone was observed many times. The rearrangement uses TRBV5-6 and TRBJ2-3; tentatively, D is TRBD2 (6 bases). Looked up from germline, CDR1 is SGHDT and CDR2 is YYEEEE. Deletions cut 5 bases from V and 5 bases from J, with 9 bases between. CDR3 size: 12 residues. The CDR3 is CASRPGLDTQYF. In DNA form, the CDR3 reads TGTGCCAGCAGGCCGGGACTAGATACGCAGTATTTT.

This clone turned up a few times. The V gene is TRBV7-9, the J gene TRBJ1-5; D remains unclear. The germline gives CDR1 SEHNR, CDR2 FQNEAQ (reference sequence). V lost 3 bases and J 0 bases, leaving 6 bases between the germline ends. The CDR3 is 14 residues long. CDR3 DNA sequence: TGTGCCAGCAGCTTCCCTAATAGCAATCAGCCCCAGCATTTT. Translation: CASSFPNSNQPQHF.

Here the CDR3 DNA reads TGTGCCAGTAGTACCCGACAGGGCCCCTACGAGCAGTACTTC. This translates into CASSTRQGPYEQYF. The chain couples TRBV19 to TRBJ2-7, with 7 bases aligning to TRBD1. V shed 4 bases, J shed 2 bases, and the junction held 5 bases outside the gene matches. Germline CDR1 and CDR2: LNHDA and SQIVND (reference sequence). The CDR3 has 14 residues.

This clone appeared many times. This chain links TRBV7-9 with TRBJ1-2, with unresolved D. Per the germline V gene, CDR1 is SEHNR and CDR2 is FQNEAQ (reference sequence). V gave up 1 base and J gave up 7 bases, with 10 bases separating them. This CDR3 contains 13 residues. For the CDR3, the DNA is TGTGCCAGCAGCTTAGAGGAGGGAAGTGGCTACACCTTC. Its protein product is CASSLEEGSGYTF.